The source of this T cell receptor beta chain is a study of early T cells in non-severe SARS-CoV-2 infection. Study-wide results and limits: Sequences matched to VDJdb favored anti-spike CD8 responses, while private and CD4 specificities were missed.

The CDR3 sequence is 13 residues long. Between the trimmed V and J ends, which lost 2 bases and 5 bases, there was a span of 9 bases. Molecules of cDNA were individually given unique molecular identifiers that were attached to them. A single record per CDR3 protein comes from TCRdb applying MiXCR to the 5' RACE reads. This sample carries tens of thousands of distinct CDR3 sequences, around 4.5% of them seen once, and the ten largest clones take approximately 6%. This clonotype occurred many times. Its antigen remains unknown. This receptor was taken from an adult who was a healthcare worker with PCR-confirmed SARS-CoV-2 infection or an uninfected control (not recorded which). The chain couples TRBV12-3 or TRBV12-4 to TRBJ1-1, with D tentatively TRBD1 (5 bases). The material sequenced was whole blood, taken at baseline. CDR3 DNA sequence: TGTGCCAGCAGTTTATCCAGGGAGACTGAAGCTTTCTTT. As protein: CASSLSRETEAFF.